Below, 27 T cell receptor beta chains from the same sample are listed, as sequenced in a study of T-cell reconstitution after alpha-beta-depleted transplantation in children. It was with unique molecular identifiers that the TCRbeta library was prepared. TCRdb passed the PCR reads through MiXCR, listing each CDR3 protein once. The sample consists of 140,000 or so distinct CDR3 sequences, around 8.5% of them appearing once. The sequencing here drew on PBMCs, mostly from graft donor cells, taken 180 days after TCRalphabeta/CD19-depleted stem cell transplant. These receptors originate from a female patient between 2 and 15 years old who had a stem cell transplant for congenital amegakaryocytic thrombocytopenia, so the T cells may come from the graft donor.

The sample holds many counts of this clonotype. The rearrangement links TRBV7-2 to TRBJ1-6; D uncertain. V was cut by 3 bases and J by 0 bases, with 15 bases left in between. The length of the CDR3 is 18 residues. CDR1 is SGHTA and CDR2 is FQGNSA in the germline V gene. The CDR3 DNA is TGTGCCAGCAGCTTCCGAGGGTTCGGTAGCTCCTATAATTCACCCCTCCACTTT. It is translated as CASSFRGFGSSYNSPLHF.

This clonotype was recorded many times. This chain links TRBV7-6 with TRBJ1-4; D not certain. Germline CDR1 reads SGHVS; CDR2 reads FNYEAQ. This CDR3 contains 14 residues. Trimming took off 5 bases at V and 3 bases at J, with 10 bases between the two ends. The DNA for the CDR3 is TGTGCCAGCAGCAAGGGTTCTGCTAATGAAAAACTGTTTTTT. Amino acid sequence: CASSKGSANEKLFF.

At least ten counts were recorded for this clonotype. The rearrangement joins TRBV3-1 to TRBJ2-1; the D call may be TRBD1 or TRBD2 (7 bases each). The CDR3 is made up of 16 amino acids. The germline V gene encodes CDR1 LGHDT and CDR2 YNNKEL (reference sequence). The germline V and J ends were trimmed by 0 bases and 3 bases, with 12 bases remaining between them. CDR3 in DNA: TGTGCCAGCAGCCAAGATCCAGGGGGGGGCTACAATGAGCAGTTCTTC. Residues: CASSQDPGGGYNEQFF.

The chain is built from TRBV24-1 and TRBJ2-5, with 7 nucleotides matching TRBD1. CDR1 and CDR2 from the germline V gene are KGHDR and SFDVKD. CDR3 size: 17 residues. The V and J ends lost 3 bases and 4 bases, in that order; junction bases with no gene match: 13. This CDR3 is CATSDTSDRPLGETQYF. Here the CDR3 DNA reads TGTGCCACCAGTGATACCTCGGACAGGCCCCTGGGAGAGACCCAGTACTTC.

This clonotype was counted at least ten times. The chain links TRBV3-1 to TRBJ2-5; tentatively, D is TRBD2 (6 bases). Trimming pared 2 bases from V and 4 bases from J, leaving 11 bases between. The germline gives CDR1 LGHDT, CDR2 YNNKEL (reference sequence). The CDR3 runs to 14 residues. The CDR3 here is CASSQTREVETQYF. CDR3 coding DNA: TGTGCCAGCAGCCAAACCAGGGAGGTAGAGACCCAGTACTTC.

The CDR3 DNA follows: TGTGCCAGCTCCCCCAGCGGGTTTGATTCTGGGGCCAACGTCCTGACTTTC. Translating it yields CASSPSGFDSGANVLTF. This chain links TRBV18 with TRBJ2-6; TRBD2 is a possible D gene (6 bases). Trimming stripped 6 bases from V and 1 base from J, with 16 bases between. The germline gives CDR1 KGHSH, CDR2 LQKENI. The CDR3 sequence is 17 residues long.

This clonotype was seen a few times. The rearrangement uses TRBV20-1 and TRBJ2-1; D perhaps matches TRBD2 (6 bases). The CDR3 runs 13 residues. V lost 6 bases and J 7 bases, leaving 16 bases between the germline ends. In germline, CDR1 is DFQATT, CDR2 SNEGSKA (reference sequence). CDR3 in amino acids: CSAAGRLGNEQFF. In DNA form, the CDR3 reads TGCAGTGCCGCGGGGCGCCTGGGAAATGAGCAGTTCTTC.

This clonotype was counted ten times or more. The chain couples TRBV5-1 to TRBJ2-5, with D perhaps being TRBD1 or TRBD2 (5 bases each). Trimming removed 0 bases from V and 5 bases from J, with 14 bases in between. The CDR3 extends over 15 amino acids. Germline V gene lookup returns CDR1 SGHRS and CDR2 YFSETQ. The CDR3 DNA reads TGCGCCAGCAGCTTGGGCGGACCAGAGGGGGAGACCCAGTACTTC. This translates into CASSLGGPEGETQYF.

This clonotype has ten or more counts. J is TRBJ1-4 and V is TRBV28; no firm D call. Trimming left V 2 bases short and J 10 bases short, with 11 bases between. The CDR3 consists of 13 residues. Germline CDR1 reads MDHEN; CDR2 reads SYDVKM. The CDR3 protein is CASSLESKGKLFF. CDR3 bases: TGTGCCAGCAGTTTAGAGTCCAAGGGAAAACTGTTTTTT.

This clonotype was recorded many times. J is TRBJ2-7 and V is TRBV4-2; 7 bases are a match to TRBD2. The CDR3 runs 15 residues. Germline V gives CDR1 LGHNA, CDR2 YNFKEQ. With 1 base clipped from V and 2 bases from J, the junction kept 5 bases outside the gene matches. CDR3 loop: CASSQGLAPTYEQYF. The DNA of the CDR3 is TGTGCCAGCAGCCAAGGACTAGCCCCCACCTACGAGCAGTACTTC.

At least ten counts were recorded for this clonotype. The J gene is TRBJ2-4, the V gene TRBV5-5, with D uncertain. The germline V and J ends were trimmed by 0 bases and 5 bases, with 9 bases remaining between them. In germline, CDR1 is SGHKS, CDR2 YYEKEE (reference sequence). The CDR3 runs 14 residues. The CDR3 protein is CASSLVQVENIQYF. The CDR3, as DNA: TGTGCCAGCAGCTTGGTTCAGGTCGAAAACATTCAGTACTTC.

This clonotype was counted a few times. The gene calls are TRBV7-8 and TRBJ2-5; 11 bases line up with TRBD1. V was pared by 5 bases and J by 5 bases, with 13 bases of the junction left unmatched. The CDR3 is made up of 17 amino acids. Germline V CDR1 and CDR2: SGHVS, FQNEAQ. The CDR3 sequence is CASSLGQGANALETQYF. Here the CDR3 DNA reads TGTGCCAGCAGCCTCGGACAGGGGGCCAACGCTTTGGAGACCCAGTACTTC.

The J gene is TRBJ2-5, the V gene TRBV5-1; 8 nucleotides line up with TRBD1. Trimming cost V 5 bases and J 4 bases; bases outside gene matches: 13. The CDR3 runs to 16 residues. Germline CDR1 reads SGHRS; CDR2 reads YFSETQ. The CDR3 DNA reads TGCGCCAGCAGATTGACAAGGACAGGGAAGGGAGAGACCCAGTACTTC. Protein product: CASRLTRTGKGETQYF.

A few counts support this clonotype. The chain recombines TRBV28 with TRBJ2-4; 8 bases line up with TRBD1. Germline assignment: CDR1 MDHEN and CDR2 SYDVKM. CDR3 size: 18 residues. The ends lost 6 bases at V and 0 bases at J; junction bases unmatched: 13. The CDR3 loop reads CASSRPTGERLAKNIQYF. CDR3 sequence (DNA): TGTGCCAGCAGCCGACCGACAGGGGAGAGGTTAGCCAAAAACATTCAGTACTTC.

In this sample, this clonotype turned up a few times. The chain combines TRBV12-5 with TRBJ2-6; the match to TRBD1 covers 9 bases. CDR3 size: 20 residues. CDR1 is LGHNT, CDR2 FRNRAP, per germline. V lost 4 bases to trimming and J lost 1 base; unmatched junction nucleotides: 14. Here the CDR3 reads CASGSNTGTGYMSGANVLTF. The CDR3 nucleotides are TGTGCTAGTGGTTCCAATACCGGGACAGGGTACATGTCTGGGGCCAACGTCCTGACTTTC.

This chain uses TRBV10-1 with TRBJ2-7, with D unresolved. Deletions cut 2 bases from V and 2 bases from J, with 13 bases between. Germline-derived CDR1 and CDR2 are WNHNN and SYGVQD (reference sequence). CDR3 length: 15 amino acids. The CDR3 DNA is TGCGCCAGCAGTGAGATTCCGAGTCACCCCTACGAGCAGTACTTC. Amino acids: CASSEIPSHPYEQYF.

There are many counts of this clonotype. The chain links TRBV5-4 to TRBJ2-3; D call uncertain. Between the trimmed V and J ends, which lost 5 bases and 0 bases, there was a span of 10 bases. Germline V gene sequence: CDR1 SGHNT, CDR2 YYREEE (reference sequence). The CDR3 runs to 14 residues. The CDR3 sequence is CASSPAVSTDTQYF. In DNA form, the CDR3 reads TGTGCCAGCAGTCCCGCAGTTAGCACAGATACGCAGTATTTT.

The V and J genes are TRBV20-1 and TRBJ1-1; no clear D. In germline, CDR1 is DFQATT, CDR2 SNEGSKA (reference sequence). V shed 4 bases and J shed 1 base, with 10 bases lying between them. The CDR3 extends over 13 amino acids. CDR3 bases: TGCAGTGCTAATGGGGAATCGAACACTGAAGCTTTCTTT. Its translation: CSANGESNTEAFF.

The V gene is TRBV5-5, the J gene TRBJ2-1, with TRBD2 identical over 12 bases. Trimming removed 4 bases from V and 7 bases from J; junction bases left unmatched: 12. Per germline, CDR1 SGHKS and CDR2 YYEKEE (reference sequence). There are 17 residues in the CDR3. The CDR3 nucleotides read TGTGCCAGCAGCCCGATTGGGACTAGCGGGCTGTTTAATGAGCAGTTCTTC. Its translation: CASSPIGTSGLFNEQFF.

This clonotype was recorded at least ten times. V gene TRBV28 combines with J gene TRBJ2-5, with 7 nucleotides matching TRBD1. There are 15 residues in the CDR3. V dropped 4 bases and J dropped 2; count of bases not matched to a gene: 7. From germline, CDR1 is MDHEN and CDR2 SYDVKM. The CDR3, as DNA: TGTGCCAGCAGTTCACAGGGGCACCCACAAGAGACCCAGTACTTC. This sequence encodes CASSSQGHPQETQYF.

The chain carries TRBV3-1 and TRBJ2-1; the D gene is possibly TRBD2 (5 bases). The CDR3 runs 14 residues. Germline CDR1 LGHDT, CDR2 YNNKEL (reference sequence). Trimming cost V 4 bases and J 2 bases, with 9 bases left between them. CDR3 nucleotide sequence: TGTGCCAGCAGCCCGCGGGCTACCTACAATGAGCAGTTCTTC. Translating it yields CASSPRATYNEQFF.

This clonotype was counted at least ten times. The J gene is TRBJ2-7, the V gene TRBV12-3 or TRBV12-4; D not certain. Deletions cut 5 bases from V and 1 base from J, with 6 bases between. This CDR3 contains 12 residues. This chain's CDR3 is CASSGSSYEQYF. CDR3 nucleotide sequence: TGTGCCAGCAGTGGTTCTTCCTACGAGCAGTACTTC.

The sample holds a few counts of this clonotype. This chain joins TRBV11-2 and TRBJ2-3; no reliable D call. CDR3 size: 12 residues. With 4 bases removed from V and 5 bases from J, the gap between germline ends came to 7 bases. In germline, CDR1 is SGHAT, CDR2 FQNNGV. DNA of the CDR3: TGTGCCAGCAGCTCGCGGTTAGATACGCAGTATTTT. Translation gives CASSSRLDTQYF.

This chain links TRBV6-1 with TRBJ2-1; 10 bases match TRBD1. Germline CDR1 and CDR2: MNHNS and SASEGT. The CDR3 length is 16 residues. The J segment lost 4 bases and the V segment lost 6 bases, leaving 9 bases of the junction unmatched. CDR3 DNA sequence: TGTGCCAGCAGCAAAAATATGGGACAGGGGTACAATGAGCAGTTCTTC. Amino acids: CASSKNMGQGYNEQFF.

Many counts were recorded for this clonotype. The J gene is TRBJ2-7, the V gene TRBV27, with D hard to call. V was clipped by 5 bases and J by 2 bases, with 13 bases between them. This CDR3 contains 14 residues. The germline V gene encodes CDR1 MNHEY and CDR2 SMNVEV (reference sequence). The CDR3 coding sequence is TGTGCCAGCAGTCCCCAGGCGGCGGCCTACGAGCAGTACTTC. Protein: CASSPQAAAYEQYF.

To note about this clonotype: Since a much larger clone is just one base distant, this may be a read error. The CDR3 DNA reads as TGCAGCGTTGAAGAACTAGCGGGGGGCCCGCTCGGTGAGCAGTTATTC. It translates to CSVEELAGGPLGEQLF. J is TRBJ2-1 and V is TRBV29-1; 12 bases map to TRBD2. Germline-derived CDR1 and CDR2 are SQVTM and ANQGSEA. The CDR3 has 16 amino acids.

The sample holds a few counts of this clonotype. The gene calls are TRBV6-6 and TRBJ1-6; D is unresolved. V was trimmed by 0 bases and J by 10 bases, leaving 7 bases between them. Germline CDR1 MNHNY, CDR2 SVGAGI (reference sequence). CDR3 length equals 13 residues. The CDR3 bases are TGTGCCAGCAGTTACTCGGGGAGCTCACCCCTCCACTTT. Translation gives CASSYSGSSPLHF.